The 25 T cell receptor beta chains below all came from one sample that was sequenced in a study of blood T cell repertoires in COVID-19. Produced via immunoSEQ multiplex PCR; TCRdb's table is partial and in-frame only. The sample has 200,000 or so clones, around 84% seen once. The material sequenced was peripheral blood. The receptors originated from a man aged 40-55 years who had recovered from COVID-19.

CDR3 protein: CASQKREGGNSPLHF. CDR3 DNA sequence: TGTGCCAGCCAAAAGCGGGAGGGCGGTAATTCACCCCTCCACTTT. J is TRBJ1-6 and V is TRBV6-5; D gene uncertain. There are 15 residues in the CDR3. Deletions cut 8 bases from V and 6 bases from J, with 17 bases between. CDR1 and CDR2 (germline): MNHEY, SVGAGI.

The chain uses TRBV3-1 (or the pseudogene TRBV3-2) and TRBJ2-3; tentatively, D is TRBD1 (6 bases). The CDR3 is made up of 16 amino acids. The ends were cut back, 4 bases at V and 3 bases at J, with 17 bases in the middle. Germline CDR1 reads LGHDT; CDR2 reads YNNKEL (reference sequence). This CDR3 reads CASSRRLKGETDTQYF. The CDR3 DNA reads TGTGCCAGCAGCCGAAGACTTAAGGGGGAAACAGATACGCAGTATTTT.

The V gene is TRBV5-4, the J gene TRBJ2-5; D not certain. The V gene lost 1 base and the J gene lost 5 bases, with 3 bases spanning the gap. CDR1 is SGHNT, CDR2 YYREEE, per germline (reference sequence). The CDR3 has 11 residues. This CDR3 is CASSLQETQYF. In DNA form, the CDR3 reads TGTGCCAGCAGCTTGCAGGAGACCCAGTACTTC.

The rearrangement links TRBV5-6 to TRBJ2-7; D may be TRBD2 (5 bases). The V gene's germline CDR1 is SGHDT and CDR2 YYEEEE. Trimming removed 4 bases at V and 5 bases at J, with 13 bases between. The CDR3 is made up of 13 amino acids. Written as DNA, the CDR3 is TGTGCCAGCAGCGGCGGGCCTCCCAACGAGCAGTACTTC. This encodes CASSGGPPNEQYF.

The chain is built from TRBV19 and TRBJ1-1; 7 nucleotides align to TRBD1. This CDR3 has 14 residues. J was trimmed by 5 bases and V by 6 bases; bases with no gene match: 9. Germline V gives CDR1 LNHDA, CDR2 SQIVND (reference sequence). The CDR3 loop reads CASSPRDSRTEAFF. The DNA for the CDR3 is TGTGCCAGTAGCCCTAGGGACAGCAGAACTGAAGCTTTCTTT.

The rearrangement links TRBV10-1 to TRBJ1-2, with D unresolved. Trimming took off 2 bases at V and 2 bases at J, with 6 bases between the two ends. The CDR3 is made up of 13 amino acids. Germline loops: CDR1 WNHNN, CDR2 SYGVQD (reference sequence). CDR3 residues: CASSETENYGYTF. The CDR3 DNA follows: TGCGCCAGCAGTGAGACCGAGAACTATGGCTACACCTTC.

This clone was seen only once. V usage is TRBV14 and J usage is TRBJ1-1; the match to TRBD1 covers 8 bases. The CDR3 extends over 15 amino acids. Trimming cost V 4 bases and J 3 bases; bases outside gene matches: 7. Germline CDR1 reads SGHDN; CDR2 reads FVKESK. CDR3 residues: CASSPYRGEHTEAFF. Written as DNA, the CDR3 is TGTGCCAGCAGCCCTTACAGGGGGGAGCACACTGAAGCTTTCTTT.

The rearrangement links TRBV10-3 to TRBJ2-7; TRBD1 matches 10 bases. The ends lost 7 bases at V and 0 bases at J; junction bases unmatched: 6. Germline assignment: CDR1 ENHRY and CDR2 SYGVKD. The CDR3 is 15 amino acids. CDR3 nucleotides: TGTGCCATCAATACGGGACAGGGGTTCTCCTACGAGCAGTACTTC. It is translated as CAINTGQGFSYEQYF.

The chain carries TRBV5-1 and TRBJ1-1, with TRBD1 matching 7 bases. This CDR3 contains 18 residues. Germline CDR1 SGHRS, CDR2 YFSETQ. Trimming at V came to 3 bases and at J to 1 base, leaving 15 bases not matched to a gene. The CDR3 DNA sequence: TGCGCCAGCAGCTGGGAACCGTACAGGGGCCCTACGAACACTGAAGCTTTCTTT. It yields the protein CASSWEPYRGPTNTEAFF.

This chain uses TRBV9 with TRBJ1-2, with 9 bases aligning to TRBD1. CDR1 is SGDLS, CDR2 YYNGEE, per germline. The CDR3 is 15 amino acids. V was pared by 0 bases and J by 2 bases, with 2 bases of the junction left unmatched. CDR3 coding DNA: TGTGCCAGCAGCGTAGAAGGGACAGGGAACTATGGCTACACCTTC. It translates to CASSVEGTGNYGYTF.

The rearrangement links TRBV3-1 (or the pseudogene TRBV3-2) to TRBJ1-3; no clear D. This CDR3 spans 15 amino acids. Looked up from germline, CDR1 is LGHDT and CDR2 is YNNKEL (reference sequence). V lost 4 bases and J lost 2, with 12 bases in between. Written as DNA, the CDR3 is TGTGCCAGCAGCCGAGACGCGAGGGCTGGAAACACCATATATTTT. It translates to CASSRDARAGNTIYF.

This chain joins TRBV7-2 and TRBJ2-5; 7 bases match TRBD2. Germline CDR1 SGHTA, CDR2 FQGNSA. J was trimmed by 9 bases and V by 0 bases; bases with no gene match: 10. The CDR3 consists of 15 residues. CDR3 residues: CASSLAPGEGRAQYF. The CDR3 nucleotides read TGTGCCAGCAGCTTAGCGCCGGGGGAGGGGAGGGCCCAGTACTTC.

This clone has more than one count but fewer than ten. CDR3 residues: CASPKRPGTGTTYGYTF. The CDR3 DNA reads TGTGCCAGCCCCAAAAGGCCCGGGACAGGAACAACCTATGGCTACACCTTC. V and J are TRBV28 and TRBJ1-2, with 8 nucleotides matching TRBD1. Losses at the gene ends were 8 bases for V and 4 bases for J; bases not matched to a gene: 18. The CDR3 loop spans 17 amino acids. Germline loops: CDR1 MDHEN, CDR2 SYDVKM.

This clone occurred once. DNA for the CDR3: TGTGCCAGCAGCCAAGGCTCGGGACTAGCGGGAAGTTACAATGAGCAGTTCTTC. This sequence encodes CASSQGSGLAGSYNEQFF. This chain uses TRBV14 with TRBJ2-1; 13 bases map to TRBD2. The V gene's germline CDR1 is SGHDN and CDR2 FVKESK. The CDR3 covers 18 residues. J lost 4 bases, V lost 1 base, and 7 bases had no gene match.

The rearrangement joins TRBV19 to TRBJ1-5; TRBD1 aligns across 8 bases. The germline gives CDR1 LNHDA, CDR2 SQIVND (reference sequence). The CDR3 contains 14 residues. The J segment lost 4 bases and the V segment lost 6 bases, leaving 5 bases of the junction unmatched. The CDR3 DNA reads TGTGCCAGTAGCAGGACAGGGTCAAATCAGCCCCAGCATTTT. Encoded protein: CASSRTGSNQPQHF.

The chain has TRBV5-1 and TRBJ2-2; perhaps TRBD1 as D (6 bases). Germline CDR1 reads SGHRS; CDR2 reads YFSETQ. The CDR3 length is 16 residues. The V gene lost 4 bases and the J gene lost 4 bases, with 17 bases spanning the gap. This CDR3 reads CASSPQGPRGTGELFF. The CDR3 nucleotides are TGCGCCAGCAGCCCCCAGGGGCCGCGAGGCACCGGGGAGCTGTTTTTT.

The chain is built from TRBV9 and TRBJ2-3; 10 bases match TRBD2. CDR3 length: 16 amino acids. The V gene's germline CDR1 is SGDLS and CDR2 YYNGEE. After removal of 0 bases from V and 5 bases from J, the junction contained 6 bases not matched to a gene. The CDR3 reads CASSVAVLAGLDTQYF. CDR3 coding DNA: TGTGCCAGCAGCGTAGCGGTACTAGCGGGATTAGATACGCAGTATTTT.

The chain employs TRBV6-5 and TRBJ1-3, with 10 bases that match TRBD1. Germline V gene data show CDR1 as MNHEY and CDR2 as SVGAGI. The CDR3 spans 15 residues. V shed 6 bases and J 4 bases; nucleotides not matched to a gene: 6. Here the CDR3 DNA reads TGTGCCAGCAGACCCTGGGACAGGGGAGGAAACACCATATATTTT. It encodes CASRPWDRGGNTIYF.

This chain uses TRBV7-2 with TRBJ2-3; the match to TRBD2 covers 12 bases. Losses at the gene ends were 4 bases for V and 3 bases for J; bases not matched to a gene: 11. CDR1 is SGHTA and CDR2 is FQGNSA in the germline V gene. This CDR3 has 18 residues. CDR3 DNA sequence: TGTGCCAGCAGCTCTCTAGCGGGGGGGAGGTCGTGGACAGATACGCAGTATTTT. It translates to CASSSLAGGRSWTDTQYF.

Points on this clone: Germline is not matched at one junction end, which may reflect a read error. The rearrangement uses TRBV19 and TRBJ2-7, with TRBD1 identical over 8 bases. This CDR3 spans 14 amino acids. Germline V gives CDR1 LNHDA, CDR2 SQIVND (reference sequence). The CDR3 DNA reads as TGTGCCAGTAGTATCCCAGGGGGCTCCCACGAGCAGTACTTC. Residues: CASSIPGGSHEQYF.

This sequence joins TRBV21-1 and TRBJ1-1. TRBV21-1 is labeled a pseudogene. There are 16 residues in the CDR3. The CDR3 nucleotides read TGTGCCAGCAGCAAAGGGGGAGGGTTATTGTGCACTGAAGCTTTCTTT. Translating it yields CASSKGGGLLCTEAFF.

The chain joins TRBV29-1 to TRBJ2-1; TRBD2 is a possible D gene (6 bases). The CDR3 contains 14 residues. V lost 5 bases and J 2 bases, leaving 13 bases between the germline ends. Germline CDR1 and CDR2: SQVTM and ANQGSEA. As DNA, the CDR3 is TGCAGCGTTCGCTTAGCGGAAACCTACAATGAGCAGTTCTTC. This translates into CSVRLAETYNEQFF.

The rearrangement joins TRBV19 to TRBJ2-3; D is perhaps TRBD1 (6 bases). The CDR3 extends over 15 amino acids. Trimming took 6 bases from V and 1 from J, leaving 14 bases between them. The germline V gene has CDR1 LNHDA and CDR2 SQIVND (reference sequence). The CDR3 region has the DNA TGTGCCAGTAGCCCCTGGACAGATGGCACAGATACGCAGTATTTT. This sequence encodes CASSPWTDGTDTQYF.

The chain couples TRBV10-1 to TRBJ1-1; D is undetermined. The CDR3 loop spans 13 amino acids. The germline CDR1 and CDR2 sequences are WNHNN and SYGVQD (reference sequence). V was cut by 6 bases and J by 1 base, with 9 bases left in between. CDR3 in amino acids: CASSPGANTEAFF. CDR3 nucleotides: TGCGCCAGCAGCCCGGGTGCGAACACTGAAGCTTTCTTT.

This clone was detected a few times. The chain uses TRBV29-1 and TRBJ1-1; D may be TRBD1 (5 bases). Germline-derived CDR1 and CDR2 are SQVTM and ANQGSEA. This CDR3 spans 13 amino acids. Trimming pared 6 bases from V and 3 bases from J, leaving 14 bases between. CDR3 amino acids: CSVRLWGDTEAFF. CDR3 nucleotide sequence: TGCAGCGTGCGTCTATGGGGGGACACTGAAGCTTTCTTT. The full variable domain, with the rest looked up from reference TRBV29-1 and TRBJ1-1, is SAVISQKPSRDICQRGTSLTIQCQVDSQVTMMFWYRQQPGQSLTLIATANQGSEATYESGFVIDKFPISRPNLTFSTLTVSNMSPEDSSIYLCSVRLWGDTEAFFGQGTRLTVV.